What follows are 3 T cell receptor beta chains derived from one specimen sequenced in a study of early T cells in non-severe SARS-CoV-2 infection. Using its own MiXCR run on the 5' RACE reads, TCRdb lists one record per CDR3 protein. The sample shows 70,000 to 85,000 distinct CDR3 sequences, 10% to 15% of them seen only once. Sequenced input: whole blood. The receptors originated from an adult who was a healthcare worker with PCR-confirmed SARS-CoV-2 infection or an uninfected control (not recorded which).

Comment on this clonotype: The conserved phenylalanine or tryptophan is not found at the CDR3 terminus, so this likely reflects a read error. No DNA is shown, since the ends of the CDR3 on it are uncertain; the CDR3 is the one TCRdb lists. The chain joins TRBV7-2 to TRBJ2-4; the table's D call TRBD1 went unverified against the DNA. The germline CDR1 and CDR2 sequences are SGHTA and FQGNSA. The CDR3 length equals 13 residues, ends included. CDR3 protein: CASSPESGGTPST.

The CDR3 region has the DNA TGTGCCAGCAGCTTCACCTTCTCCGGGACTAGCAATGAGCAGTTCTTC. Its protein product is CASSFTFSGTSNEQFF. This rearrangement joins TRBV7-6 to TRBJ2-1; 8 positions match TRBD2. Germline CDR1 SGHVS, CDR2 FNYEAQ. The CDR3 runs to 16 residues. The junction had 10 bases not matched to a gene; V was cut back by 3 bases and J by 6 bases.

CDR3 sequence reads: CAGRTDQETQYF. The CDR3 region has the DNA TGTGCCGGGAGGACAGACCAAGAGACCCAGTACTTC. This chain connects TRBV7-9 to TRBJ2-5; D is possibly TRBD1 or TRBD2 (6 bases each). Germline V CDR1 and CDR2: SEHNR, FQNEAQ (reference sequence). V was shortened by 11 bases and J by 0 bases, with 10 bases between the two germline ends. The CDR3 has 12 residues.